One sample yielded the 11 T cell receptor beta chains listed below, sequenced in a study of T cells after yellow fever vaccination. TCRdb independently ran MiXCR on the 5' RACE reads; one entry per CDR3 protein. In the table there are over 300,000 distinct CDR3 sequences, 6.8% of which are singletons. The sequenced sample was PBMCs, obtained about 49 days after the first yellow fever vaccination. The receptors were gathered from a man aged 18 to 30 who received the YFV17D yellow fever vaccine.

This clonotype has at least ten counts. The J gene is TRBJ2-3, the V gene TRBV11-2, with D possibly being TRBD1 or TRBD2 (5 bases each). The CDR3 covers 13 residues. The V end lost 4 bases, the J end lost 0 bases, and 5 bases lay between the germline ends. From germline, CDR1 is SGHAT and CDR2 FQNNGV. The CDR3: CASSWDSTDTQYF. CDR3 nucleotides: TGTGCCAGCAGCTGGGACAGCACAGATACGCAGTATTTT.

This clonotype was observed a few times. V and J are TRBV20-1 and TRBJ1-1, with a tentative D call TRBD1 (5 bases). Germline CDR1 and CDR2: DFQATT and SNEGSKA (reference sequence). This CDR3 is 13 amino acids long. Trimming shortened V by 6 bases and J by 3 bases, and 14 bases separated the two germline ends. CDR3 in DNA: TGCAGTGCACGGACCCAAGGGGACACTGAAGCTTTCTTT. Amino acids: CSARTQGDTEAFF.

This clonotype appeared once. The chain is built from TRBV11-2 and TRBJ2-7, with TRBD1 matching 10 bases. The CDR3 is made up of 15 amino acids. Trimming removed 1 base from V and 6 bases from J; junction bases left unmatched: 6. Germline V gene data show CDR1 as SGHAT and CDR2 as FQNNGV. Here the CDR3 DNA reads TGTGCCAGCAGCTTAGTGGACAGGGGGGACTTCGAGCAGTACTTC. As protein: CASSLVDRGDFEQYF.

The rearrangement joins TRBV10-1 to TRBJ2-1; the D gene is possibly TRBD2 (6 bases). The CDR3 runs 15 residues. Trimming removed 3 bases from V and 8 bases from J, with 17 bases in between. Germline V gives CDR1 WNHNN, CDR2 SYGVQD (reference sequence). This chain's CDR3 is CASSDRSGTPDEQFF. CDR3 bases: TGCGCCAGCAGTGACCGCTCCGGGACTCCAGATGAGCAGTTCTTC.

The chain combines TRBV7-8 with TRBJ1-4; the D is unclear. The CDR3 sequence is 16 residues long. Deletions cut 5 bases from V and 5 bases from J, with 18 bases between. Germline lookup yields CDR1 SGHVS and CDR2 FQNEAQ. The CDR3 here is CASSPGPFISNEKLFF. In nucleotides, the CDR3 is TGTGCCAGCAGCCCCGGACCGTTCATTTCAAATGAAAAACTGTTTTTT.

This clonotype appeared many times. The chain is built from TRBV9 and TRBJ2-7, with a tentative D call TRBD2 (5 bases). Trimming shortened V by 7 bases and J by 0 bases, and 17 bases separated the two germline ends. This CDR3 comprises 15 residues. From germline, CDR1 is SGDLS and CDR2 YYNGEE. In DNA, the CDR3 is TGTGCCAGCGCACCGGAGGTAGGGCCCTCCTACGAGCAGTACTTC. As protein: CASAPEVGPSYEQYF.

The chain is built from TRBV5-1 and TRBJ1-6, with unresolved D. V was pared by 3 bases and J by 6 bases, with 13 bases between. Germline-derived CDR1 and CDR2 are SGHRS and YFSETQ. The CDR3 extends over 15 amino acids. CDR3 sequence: CASSSGIPGNSPLHF. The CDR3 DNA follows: TGCGCCAGCAGCTCCGGGATTCCCGGTAATTCACCCCTCCACTTT.

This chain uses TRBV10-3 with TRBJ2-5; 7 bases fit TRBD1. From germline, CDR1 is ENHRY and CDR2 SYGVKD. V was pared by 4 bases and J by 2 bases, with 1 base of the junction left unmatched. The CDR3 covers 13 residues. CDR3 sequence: CAISGGQQETQYF. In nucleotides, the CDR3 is TGTGCCATCAGTGGGGGACAGCAAGAGACCCAGTACTTC.

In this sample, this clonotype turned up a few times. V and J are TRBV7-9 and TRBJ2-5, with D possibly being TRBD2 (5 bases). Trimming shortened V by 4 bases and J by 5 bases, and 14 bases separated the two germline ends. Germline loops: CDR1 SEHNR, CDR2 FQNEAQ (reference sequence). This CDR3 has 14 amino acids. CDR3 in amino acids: CASSSPRDRETQYF. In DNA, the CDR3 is TGTGCCAGCAGCTCCCCCCGGGATCGCGAGACCCAGTACTTC.

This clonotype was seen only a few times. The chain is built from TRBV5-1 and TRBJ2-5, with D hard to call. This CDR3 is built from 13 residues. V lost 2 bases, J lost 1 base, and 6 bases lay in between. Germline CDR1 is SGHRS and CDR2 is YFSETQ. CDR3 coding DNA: TGCGCCAGCAGCTTACAGCCCCAAGAGACCCAGTACTTC. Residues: CASSLQPQETQYF.

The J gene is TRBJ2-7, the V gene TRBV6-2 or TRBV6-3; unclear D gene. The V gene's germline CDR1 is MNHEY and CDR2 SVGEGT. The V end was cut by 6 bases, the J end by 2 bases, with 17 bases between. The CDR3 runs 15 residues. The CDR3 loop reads CASSRMIDGAYEQYF. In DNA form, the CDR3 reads TGTGCCAGCAGCCGAATGATAGACGGAGCCTACGAGCAGTACTTC.